This passage covers 15 T cell receptor beta chains from one sample sequenced in a study of control samples from healthy donors and cancer patients. Produced via immunoSEQ multiplex PCR; TCRdb's table is partial and in-frame only. This sample carries 170,000 or so clones, more than 85% of them seen once, and the ten largest clones take about 2.1%. Sequenced material: blood. The origin of the receptors is a woman aged 35 to 49 in good health.

The rearrangement uses TRBV15 and TRBJ2-3, with D perhaps TRBD2 (6 bases). Germline V gives CDR1 LNHNV, CDR2 YYDKDF (reference sequence). This CDR3 region has 15 residues. V shed 1 base and J shed 6 bases, with 14 bases lying between them. The chain's CDR3 is CATSRVSGGVDTQYF. CDR3 sequence (DNA): TGTGCCACCAGCAGAGTTTCAGGAGGGGTGGATACGCAGTATTTT.

This clone has just one count. This rearrangement joins TRBV3-1 (or the pseudogene TRBV3-2) to TRBJ1-2; 7 nucleotides line up with TRBD1. The junction had 12 bases not matched to a gene; V was cut back by 4 bases and J by 4 bases. In germline, CDR1 is LGHDT, CDR2 YNNKEL (reference sequence). The CDR3 consists of 16 residues. DNA of the CDR3: TGTGCCAGCAGCCTCGGGGACAGCGCAAACCTCTATGGCTACACCTTC. It is translated as CASSLGDSANLYGYTF.

The chain recombines TRBV16 with TRBJ2-3; 8 bases fit TRBD1. CDR1 and CDR2 (germline): KGHSY, FQNENV. V lost 4 bases to trimming and J lost 3 bases; unmatched junction nucleotides: 9. The CDR3 has 16 amino acids. DNA for the CDR3: TGTGCCAGCAGCCCAACCGGGACAGGTGGAACAGATACGCAGTATTTT. This translates into CASSPTGTGGTDTQYF.

The chain carries TRBV19 and TRBJ1-5, with D hard to call. The CDR3 covers 14 residues. The ends were cut back, 11 bases at V and 0 bases at J, with 14 bases in the middle. Germline CDR1 LNHDA, CDR2 SQIVND (reference sequence). CDR3 sequence reads: CAAGQAGSNQPQHF. In DNA, the CDR3 is TGTGCCGCCGGGCAGGCGGGTAGCAATCAGCCCCAGCATTTT.

This clone was counted a single time. V and J are TRBV5-5 and TRBJ2-6; 9 bases are a match to TRBD1. V was pared by 4 bases and J by 1 base, with 6 bases of the junction left unmatched. The germline gives CDR1 SGHKS, CDR2 YYEKEE (reference sequence). CDR3 length: 17 residues. Here the CDR3 DNA reads TGTGCCAGCAGCCCTGGACAGGGGACATCTGGGGCCAACGTCCTGACTTTC. It specifies CASSPGQGTSGANVLTF.

The chain employs TRBV7-9 and TRBJ2-7; D ambiguous. This CDR3 is 11 amino acids long. Trimming left V 2 bases short and J 4 bases short, with 3 bases between. Germline V gene data show CDR1 as SEHNR and CDR2 as FQNEAQ (reference sequence). In DNA form, the CDR3 reads TGTGCCAGCAGCTTAAAATACGAGCAGTACTTC. Protein sequence: CASSLKYEQYF.

The gene calls are TRBV10-2 and TRBJ2-5; 11 bases map to TRBD2. CDR1 and CDR2 (germline): WSHSY, SAAADI. This CDR3 contains 19 residues. V dropped 0 bases and J dropped 3; count of bases not matched to a gene: 12. For the CDR3, the DNA is TGCGCCAGCAGTGAGTCGAGCGGTTCTAGCGGGGGGTTAGAAGAGACCCAGTACTTC. Its protein product is CASSESSGSSGGLEETQYF.

This rearrangement joins TRBV14 to TRBJ2-5; tentatively, D is TRBD1 (5 bases). This CDR3 has 14 amino acids. V was shortened by 1 base and J by 5 bases, with 11 bases between the two germline ends. CDR1 SGHDN and CDR2 FVKESK come from the germline V gene. The CDR3 loop reads CASSQGPGKETQYF. The CDR3 bases are TGTGCCAGCAGCCAAGGGCCAGGGAAGGAGACCCAGTACTTC. The full variable domain, in which reference TRBV14 and TRBJ2-5 provide the parts outside the CDR3, is EAGVTQFPSHSVIEKGQTVTLRCDPISGHDNLYWYRRVMGKEIKFLLHFVKESKQDESGMPNNRFLAERTGGTYSTLKVQPAELEDSGVYFCASSQGPGKETQYFGPGTRLLVL.

This clone was counted between two and nine times. This rearrangement joins TRBV5-1 to TRBJ1-2; TRBD1 aligns across 8 bases. Germline V gives CDR1 SGHRS, CDR2 YFSETQ. The CDR3 is 14 residues long. J gave up 7 bases and V 6 bases, and 11 bases lay outside the gene matches. In nucleotides, the CDR3 is TGCGCCAGCAAGACAGGGGAACTTTCGGGTGGCTACACCTTC. This codes for CASKTGELSGGYTF. The whole variable domain, filled in from reference TRBV5-1 and TRBJ1-2, reads KAGVTQTPRYLIKTRGQQVTLSCSPISGHRSVSWYQQTPGQGLQFLFEYFSETQRNKGNFPGRFSGRQFSNSRSEMNVSTLELGDSALYLCASKTGELSGGYTFGSGTRLTVV.

This clone appeared once. The sample has other DNA sequences that encode this CDR3 too. The chain joins TRBV5-4 to TRBJ1-4; maybe TRBD1 (5 bases). V lost 0 bases to trimming and J lost 3 bases, with 9 bases between them. Germline values: CDR1 SGHNT, CDR2 YYREEE (reference sequence). The CDR3 is 15 amino acids. The CDR3 protein is CASSLALGANEKLFF. CDR3 nucleotides: TGTGCCAGCAGCTTGGCCTTGGGGGCTAATGAAAAACTGTTTTTT.

The rearrangement uses TRBV19 and TRBJ1-5; no definite D call. Germline CDR1 and CDR2: LNHDA and SQIVND (reference sequence). V was pared by 7 bases and J by 2 bases, with 18 bases between. The CDR3 has 16 amino acids. The CDR3 protein is CASTPGVAVGNQPQHF. The CDR3, as DNA: TGTGCCAGTACTCCAGGCGTCGCGGTTGGCAATCAGCCCCAGCATTTT.

DNA of the CDR3: TGTGCCAGCTCACCACCGTTCGGACAGGGGGCCGACACAGATACGCAGTATTTT. Amino acid sequence: CASSPPFGQGADTDTQYF. The chain couples TRBV18 to TRBJ2-3, with TRBD1 matching 11 bases. V trimming: 0 bases; J trimming: 2 bases; junction bases outside the gene matches: 7. The CDR3 is 18 amino acids. Germline-derived CDR1 and CDR2 are KGHSH and LQKENI.

V usage is TRBV7-2 and J usage is TRBJ2-7; 7 bases are shared with TRBD1. Germline V CDR1 and CDR2: SGHTA, FQGNSA. The V segment lost 0 bases and the J segment 0 bases; nucleotides outside the gene matches: 2. The CDR3 loop spans 15 amino acids. This chain's CDR3 is CASSLAGQLSYEQYF. CDR3 nucleotide sequence: TGTGCCAGCAGCTTAGCGGGACAGCTCTCCTACGAGCAGTACTTC.

The chain recombines TRBV18 with TRBJ2-5; D is unclear. The V and J ends lost 3 bases and 3 bases respectively, with 11 bases between them. This CDR3 has 14 residues. Germline V gives CDR1 KGHSH, CDR2 LQKENI. In DNA form, the CDR3 reads TGTGCCAGCTCACCGTTCTTGGGCGAAGAGACCCAGTACTTC. Residues: CASSPFLGEETQYF.

This rearrangement joins TRBV12-3 or TRBV12-4 to TRBJ2-1; tentative D call: TRBD2 (6 bases). V was shortened by 7 bases and J by 6 bases, with 13 bases between the two germline ends. There are 13 residues in the CDR3. In DNA form, the CDR3 reads TGTGCCAGCACCCTCACCGGGGGCAATGAGCAGTTCTTC. Translating it yields CASTLTGGNEQFF.